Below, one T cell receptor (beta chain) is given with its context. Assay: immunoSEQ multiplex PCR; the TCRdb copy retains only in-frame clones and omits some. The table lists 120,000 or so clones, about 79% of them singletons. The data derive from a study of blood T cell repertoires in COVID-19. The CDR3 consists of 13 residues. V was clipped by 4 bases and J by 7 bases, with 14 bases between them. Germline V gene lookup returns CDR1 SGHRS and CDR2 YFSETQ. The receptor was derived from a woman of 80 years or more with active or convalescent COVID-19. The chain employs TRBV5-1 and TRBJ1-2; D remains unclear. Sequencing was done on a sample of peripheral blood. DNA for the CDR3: TGCGCCAGCAGCCGGAGGCTTACCGGTGGCTACACCTTC. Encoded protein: CASSRRLTGGYTF.